The 5 T cell receptor beta chains below all came from one sample that was sequenced in a study of T-cell memory formation after mild COVID-19. Each CDR3 protein gets one entry after TCRdb re-called the 5' RACE reads with MiXCR. The sample yields some 130,000 distinct CDR3 sequences, less than 6.5% seen once. Sequencing input: PBMCs or a T cell subset sorted from them (not recorded which). The source is an adult woman who had mild COVID-19 (a few samples of this study predate the infection). Cell type and time point are not known.

The V call is TRBV7-9, the J call TRBJ1-1; D possibly corresponds to TRBD1 (6 bases). In germline, CDR1 is SEHNR, CDR2 FQNEAQ (reference sequence). Trimming left V 5 bases short and J 6 bases short, with 13 bases between. This CDR3 contains 13 residues. This CDR3 reads CASSRQVESEAFF. For the CDR3, the DNA is TGTGCCAGCAGCCGACAGGTTGAATCTGAAGCTTTCTTT.

Ten or more counts support this clonotype. This chain joins TRBV12-3 or TRBV12-4 and TRBJ1-4, with D uncertain. The ends were cut back, 8 bases at V and 1 base at J, with 5 bases in the middle. There are 12 residues in the CDR3. The CDR3 loop reads CASCRTNEKLFF. The CDR3 DNA reads as TGTGCCAGCTGTAGAACTAATGAAAAACTGTTTTTT.

With regard to this clonotype: This may stem from a read error, because a much larger clone lies one nucleotide away. The chain recombines TRBV9 with TRBJ2-3; the D is unclear. There are 15 residues in the CDR3. The V gene lost 0 bases and the J gene lost 0 bases, with 8 bases spanning the gap. CDR1 is SGDLS and CDR2 is YYNGEE in the germline V gene. As DNA, the CDR3 is TGTGCCAGCAGCGTAGAATTTAGGAGCACAGATACGCAGTATTTT. It is translated as CASSVEFRSTDTQYF.

In this sample, this clonotype turned up a few times. The rearrangement joins TRBV20-1 to TRBJ2-5; a possible D gene is TRBD1 (6 bases). CDR3 length: 15 residues. Trimming cost V 1 base and J 1 base, with 13 bases left between them. The V gene's germline CDR1 is DFQATT and CDR2 SNEGSKA (reference sequence). The CDR3 loop reads CSARALGQLQETQYF. CDR3 bases: TGCAGTGCTAGAGCCCTAGGACAGCTCCAAGAGACCCAGTACTTC.

The chain employs TRBV11-2 and TRBJ1-2; 7 positions match TRBD1. The CDR3 length is 13 residues. Germline V gives CDR1 SGHAT, CDR2 FQNNGV. Germline trimming cut 5 bases from V and 4 bases from J; bases unmatched to any gene: 4. In DNA, the CDR3 is TGTGCCAGCAGCCGGGGACAGCTCTATGGCTACACCTTC. It translates to CASSRGQLYGYTF.